Below, 14 T cell receptor beta chains from the same sample are listed, as sequenced in a study of OX40 agonist ivuxolimab in advanced cancers. TCRdb's table, derived via immunoSEQ multiplex PCR, lists solely in-frame clones and lacks some. Among under 75,000 clones listed, more than 75% were seen once. Specimen: CD4+ or CD8+ T cells sorted from blood, collected in a trial of the OX40 agonist ivuxolimab. The receptor set was obtained from an adult with an advanced solid tumor such as melanoma, head and neck, liver or kidney cancer.

V and J are TRBV28 and TRBJ1-3; the match to TRBD1 covers 7 bases. The J segment lost 2 bases and the V segment lost 8 bases, leaving 6 bases of the junction unmatched. The CDR3 contains 14 residues. Germline V gives CDR1 MDHEN, CDR2 SYDVKM. CDR3 sequence reads: CASSPGQAGNTIYF. CDR3 nucleotides: TGTGCCAGCTCCCCTGGACAGGCTGGAAACACCATATATTTT.

The chain combines TRBV5-4 with TRBJ2-3, with 16 bases matching TRBD2. The V and J ends lost 4 bases and 1 base, in that order; junction bases with no gene match: 12. This CDR3 has 20 amino acids. CDR1 SGHNT and CDR2 YYREEE come from the germline V gene (reference sequence). DNA for the CDR3: TGTGCCAGCAGCGTTGGCGGCGGGACTAGCGGGAGGGCGGGCACAGATACGCAGTATTTT. Protein: CASSVGGGTSGRAGTDTQYF.

The V gene is TRBV6-6, the J gene TRBJ2-3; 10 nucleotides line up with TRBD2. Germline lookup yields CDR1 MNHNY and CDR2 SVGAGI (reference sequence). Trimming at V came to 0 bases and at J to 6 bases, leaving 3 bases not matched to a gene. The CDR3 contains 15 residues. CDR3 sequence reads: CASSYSSGRRDTQYF. Written as DNA, the CDR3 is TGTGCCAGCAGTTACTCTAGCGGGAGGCGGGATACGCAGTATTTT.

This chain links TRBV28 with TRBJ2-1; 9 nucleotides agree with TRBD2. Losses at the gene ends were 3 bases for V and 7 bases for J; bases not matched to a gene: 4. Germline loops: CDR1 MDHEN, CDR2 SYDVKM. This CDR3 is 14 amino acids long. The CDR3 here is CASSLGLAWNEQFF. DNA of the CDR3: TGTGCCAGCAGTTTGGGACTAGCCTGGAATGAGCAGTTCTTC.

J is TRBJ1-3 and V is TRBV10-3, with no clear D. Trimming removed 4 bases at V and 0 bases at J, with 13 bases between. CDR3 length: 16 residues. Germline CDR1 and CDR2: ENHRY and SYGVKD. The CDR3 here is CAISVGQASSGNTIYF. The CDR3 coding sequence is TGTGCCATCAGTGTCGGGCAGGCTAGCTCTGGAAACACCATATATTTT.

This clone was counted a single time. The rearrangement joins TRBV20-1 to TRBJ1-2, with a tentative D call TRBD1 (6 bases). The germline V and J ends were trimmed by 3 bases and 4 bases, with 6 bases remaining between them. This CDR3 contains 11 residues. In germline, CDR1 is DFQATT, CDR2 SNEGSKA (reference sequence). The CDR3 sequence is CSARGAYGYTF. DNA for the CDR3: TGCAGTGCTAGGGGGGCCTATGGCTACACCTTC.

V usage is TRBV9 and J usage is TRBJ1-1; D may be TRBD1 (6 bases). Trimming took 4 bases from V and 4 from J, leaving 14 bases between them. This CDR3 has 14 amino acids. Looked up from germline, CDR1 is SGDLS and CDR2 is YYNGEE. The CDR3 nucleotides read TGTGCCAGCAGCCCCCCGGGACAATTCACTGAAGCTTTCTTT. Its translation is CASSPPGQFTEAFF.

The chain has TRBV5-6 and TRBJ2-2; no clear D. The ends were cut back, 4 bases at V and 8 bases at J, with 6 bases in the middle. CDR1 SGHDT and CDR2 YYEEEE come from the germline V gene. This CDR3 has 11 residues. The CDR3 reads CASSTGGELFF. CDR3 DNA: TGTGCCAGCAGCACCGGGGGGGAGCTGTTTTTT. Variable domain in full (rest from reference TRBV5-6 and TRBJ2-2): DAGVTQSPTHLIKTRGQQVTLRCSPKSGHDTVSWYQQALGQGPQFIFQYYEEEERQRGNFPDRFSGHQFPNYSSELNVNALLLGDSALYLCASSTGGELFFGEGSRLTVL.

This chain joins TRBV19 and TRBJ1-4; 9 nucleotides match TRBD1. The CDR3 totals 15 residues. Germline CDR1 reads LNHDA; CDR2 reads SQIVND (reference sequence). The junction had 8 bases not matched to a gene; V was cut back by 5 bases and J by 7 bases. The CDR3 loop is CASSPGQGWSEKLFF. CDR3 nucleotides: TGTGCCAGTAGTCCCGGACAGGGGTGGAGTGAAAAACTGTTTTTT.

The chain links TRBV5-1 to TRBJ1-5; D gene uncertain. Trimming took 4 bases from V and 4 from J, leaving 15 bases between them. The CDR3 consists of 15 residues. Germline CDR1 is SGHRS and CDR2 is YFSETQ. As DNA, the CDR3 is TGCGCCAGCAGCCTGGCGGCAGGAGGGAATCAGCCCCAGCATTTT. Protein: CASSLAAGGNQPQHF.

The chain carries TRBV5-1 and TRBJ1-1, with a possible D match to TRBD1 (6 bases). Germline V CDR1 and CDR2: SGHRS, YFSETQ. CDR3 length: 17 residues. Trimming took 0 bases from V and 5 from J, leaving 20 bases between them. The CDR3 coding sequence is TGCGCCAGCAGCTTGGATGGCCTGGGCAGGGGATTTACTGAAGCTTTCTTT. Translation: CASSLDGLGRGFTEAFF.

V gene TRBV25-1 combines with J gene TRBJ1-3; possible D gene TRBD1, 5 bases. Germline-derived CDR1 and CDR2 are MGHDK and SYGVNS. The V and J ends lost 6 bases and 1 base respectively, with 19 bases between them. This CDR3 region has 17 residues. The CDR3 sequence: CASSAPLQDPSGNTIYF. In nucleotides, the CDR3 is TGTGCCAGCAGCGCCCCACTACAGGATCCTTCTGGAAACACCATATATTTT.

The chain couples TRBV2 to TRBJ2-7; TRBD1 agrees at 7 bases. The V gene end was trimmed by 6 bases and the J gene end by 0 bases; junction bases not matched to a gene: 8. CDR1 and CDR2 (germline): SNHLY, FYNNEI. The CDR3 is 15 amino acids. The CDR3 nucleotides read TGTGCCAGCAGGGGCACAGGGGCGAGCTCCTACGAGCAGTACTTC. Protein product: CASRGTGASSYEQYF.

This rearrangement joins TRBV28 to TRBJ2-1; 9 bases agree with TRBD1. From germline, CDR1 is MDHEN and CDR2 SYDVKM. The J segment lost 3 bases and the V segment lost 6 bases, leaving 6 bases of the junction unmatched. There are 15 residues in the CDR3. The CDR3 is CASRVPGQGYNEQFF. For the CDR3, the DNA is TGTGCCAGCAGGGTCCCGGGACAGGGCTACAATGAGCAGTTCTTC. Filled out from reference TRBV28 and TRBJ2-1, the complete variable domain reads DVKVTQSSRYLVKRTGEKVFLECVQDMDHENMFWYRQDPGLGLRLIYFSYDVKMKEKGDIPEGYSVSREKKERFSLILESASTNQTSMYLCASRVPGQGYNEQFFGPGTRLTVL.